This record looks at one T cell receptor beta chain sequence and its context. Its antigen specificity is not known. No qualities accompany the bases; no much larger clone lies one base away. This entry belongs to a study of shared clonotypes between healthy human individuals (dated by TCRdb to about 2020). General notes on the study: Two women and a few men aged 18 to 49 years were included in the cohort. For each donor, CD4 naive and CD4 memory were each run on three plates, CD8 naive on two plates, and CD8 memory on one plate. To estimate repertoire size and how much clonotype sharing occurs between individuals, the study deeply sequenced the blood TCR repertoires of 4 to 6 healthy adults. Libraries were prepared and TCR repertoires were sequenced by different laboratories using diverse techniques, in order to increase sequencing depth and limit assay-specific biases. Leukapheresis yielded between about 0.8 and 8.9 billion PBMCs per donor. What the authors observed across the whole study: Rarefaction of sorted-subset datasets indicated incomplete sequencing despite the large sequencing depth. Sampling was restricted to blood, and TCR repertoires in tissues likely differ from the TCR repertoires found in blood. Sharing across several donors was observed for around 5% of naive CD4, less than 4% of naive CD8, 2.3% of memory CD4, and roughly 0.4% of memory CD8 clonotypes. Larger estimated clonotype richness was generally found for naive subsets than for memory subsets. The small number of donors limited the genetic and exposure-history diversity represented. Higher generation probabilities were observed for clonotypes shared by all four sorted-subset donors than for non-shared clonotypes. Based on pairwise subsampling, the degree of clonotype sharing among donors was expected to be affected by sequencing depth.

Via the germline V gene, CDR1 is MGHDK and CDR2 SYGVNS. From the cysteine up to the phenylalanine, the CDR3 has a length of 15 residues. The DNA shown is the 45-base CDR3, in frame from base 1. The trim is 1 base for V and 7 bases for J, with a gap of 17 bases between the germline ends. Healthy HIV-negative adults with no recently reported acute infections or vaccinations were included as donors. Every donor was a Caucasian adult residing in Nashville, Tennessee, USA. CD4+ T cells were enriched by magnetic negative selection; naive cells were then positively selected on CD45RA, and the negative fraction formed the memory subset. Blood was obtained by leukapheresis, after which PBMCs were separated by Ficoll-Histopaque density gradient centrifugation and cryopreserved in liquid nitrogen vapor phase. Purity and quantity of every magnetically sorted T cell population were checked by analytical flow cytometry. Each sorted fraction had its genomic DNA isolated and then quantified by UV absorbance on a Nanodrop 2000c.

TCR CDR3 regions were amplified from genomic DNA by multiplex PCR using the deep immunoSEQ assay. For each cell subset, the extracted genomic DNA was distributed evenly across all wells of several immunoSEQ 96-well plates, and each plate served as one replicate. For sorted subsets, each replicate PCR was loaded with about 0.2 ug genomic DNA, equivalent to some 27,000 T cell genomes. The purified libraries were quantified using a Qubit 3.0 fluorometer, sized with a Bioanalyzer 2100, and then quantified again using the KAPA Library Quantification kit. A separate single-read 150-cycle Illumina NextSeq 550 flow cell was used to sequence each immunoSEQ 96-well plate. The paper's processing steps were these. The immunoSEQ output contained only junctional sequences without quality scores, so filtering could not match that applied to full-length reads. Sequences were annotated with PyIR, a Python wrapper for IgBLAST v1.9, using IMGT germline references to assign V/J genes and CDR3. Any read was removed if the V/J assignment was weak (E-value above 1e-6), the CDR3 was missing, or the read contained stop codons, out-of-frame junctions, or ambiguous translated residues. V3J clonotypes were defined by identical inferred V gene, J gene, and CDR3 amino acid sequence. To compute the percentage overlap between repertoires, the number of shared unique clonotypes was divided by the size of the smaller repertoire. Three approaches were used to assess repertoire richness: RTK rarefaction, the Chao1 estimator, and Recon v2.1 estimates of unobserved clonotypes. For all TCRbeta clonotypes obtained by the gDNA method from several donors, generation probabilities were computed with OLGA. TCRdb carries this immuneACCESS record with in-frame sequences only. Its versions omit some clonotypes, under half of them owing to an unresolved V gene in the studies checked, with the rest unexplained. That table gives V, J and clone size, and the DNA gave D and trimming. The sample includes about 2.5 million clones, with roughly 92% observed a single time. Clones ranked in the top ten supply 0.3% to 0.4% of the sample.

The V and J segments used are TRBV25-1 and TRBJ2-7; TRBD2 could be the D gene, as 6 bases match. This clonotype originated in a young man in good health. Some clones in this sample may be carry-over from other donors' samples. The sequencing input was naive CD4+ T cells from PBMCs. This specimen's cell subset or site label, interpreted: CD45RA+ positively selected. The CDR3 protein sequence reads: CASSEFEGARGEQYF. The nucleotide sequence reads TGTGCCAGCAGTGAATTTGAAGGGGCGCGGGGAGAGCAGTACTTC.